The 4 T cell receptor beta chains given below trace back to one sample, sequenced in a study of blood T cell repertoires in COVID-19. Repertoires were generated with immunoSEQ multiplex PCR, while TCRdb's copy carries only in-frame clones and drops some. The table records fewer than 200,000 clones, roughly 84% of them present only once. What was sequenced was PBMCs or T cells enriched from blood (not recorded which). These receptors were obtained from a human donor with acute COVID-19. The donor label of this sample is uncertain.

The chain carries TRBV4-3 and TRBJ1-4; TRBD1 might be the D (5 bases). The CDR3 consists of 16 residues. Germline V lookup: CDR1 LGHNA, CDR2 YSLEER. V lost 0 bases and J 8 bases, leaving 16 bases between the germline ends. The CDR3: CASSQDAGHNGEKLFF. CDR3 nucleotides: TGCGCCAGCAGCCAAGATGCCGGACATAATGGGGAAAAACTGTTTTTT.

The V call is TRBV30, the J call TRBJ2-3; 8 positions agree with TRBD2. This CDR3 has 14 residues. Germline-derived CDR1 and CDR2 are GTSNPN and SVGIG (reference sequence). V was pared by 3 bases and J by 5 bases, with 7 bases of the junction left unmatched. In DNA form, the CDR3 reads TGTGCCTGGAGCCGTAACGGGAGGGGAGATACGCAGTATTTT. Its protein is CAWSRNGRGDTQYF.

The chain has TRBV6-1 and TRBJ2-3, with 9 bases lining up with TRBD1. V dropped 1 base and J dropped 1; count of bases not matched to a gene: 3. Germline CDR1 MNHNS, CDR2 SASEGT. The CDR3 consists of 16 residues. The CDR3 region has the DNA TGTGCCAGCAGTGAAGGGACAGGGGCGGGCACAGATACGCAGTATTTT. Translated, it gives CASSEGTGAGTDTQYF.

This clone came up once. This chain uses TRBV7-2 with TRBJ2-7; 11 bases fit TRBD2. The length of the CDR3 is 16 residues. Germline V lookup: CDR1 SGHTA, CDR2 FQGNSA. Germline trimming cut 6 bases from V and 0 bases from J; bases unmatched to any gene: 7. This CDR3 is CASSRTSGGASYEQYF. CDR3 bases: TGTGCCAGCAGTCGAACTAGCGGGGGAGCCTCCTACGAGCAGTACTTC. Full variable domain (missing parts from reference TRBV7-2 and TRBJ2-7): GAGVSQSPSNKVTEKGKDVELRCDPISGHTALYWYRQSLGQGLEFLIYFQGNSAPDKSGLPSDRFSAERTGGSVSTLTIQRTQQEDSAVYLCASSRTSGGASYEQYFGPGTRLTVT.